This T cell receptor (beta chain) emerged from a study of breast tumors, draining lymph nodes, adjacent tissues. Findings of the study overall: Compared with lymph nodes, tumors were less diverse; compared with nontumor tissue, more.

This clonotype was seen ten or more times. Antigen unknown. Samples came from axillary lymph nodes draining the breast cancer. Germline trimming cut 1 base from V and 8 bases from J; bases unmatched to any gene: 5. Germline lookup yields CDR1 SGHRS and CDR2 YFSETQ. This CDR3 has 14 amino acids. TCRdb independently ran MiXCR on the multiplex PCR reads; one entry per CDR3 protein. Among hundreds of thousands of distinct CDR3 sequences listed, roughly 32% were seen once. The chain employs TRBV5-1 and TRBJ2-1; 8 bases are shared with TRBD1. Sequencing was carried out using axillary lymph node tissue. This TCR came from a female donor with breast cancer. Some clones in this sample may be carry-over from other donors' samples. As DNA, the CDR3 is TGCGCCAGCAGCTTGTACAGGGGGAGCGATGAGCAGTTCTTC. It codes for CASSLYRGSDEQFF.